A single sample is the source of the 15 T cell receptor beta chains below, sequenced in a study of blood T cell repertoires in COVID-19. Method: immunoSEQ multiplex PCR; TCRdb's copy keeps in-frame clones and lacks some. The table has around 140,000 clones, approximately 86% seen once. Sequenced material: peripheral blood. The receptors derive from a man in his sixties or seventies with acute or convalescent COVID-19.

A word on this clone: One end of the junction does not line up with germline, which may come from a read error. Other DNA sequences in the sample encode the same CDR3. The chain couples TRBV20-1 to TRBJ1-3, with D hard to call. The CDR3 sequence is 14 residues long. Looked up from germline, CDR1 is DFQATT and CDR2 is SNEGSKA (reference sequence). CDR3 sequence (DNA): TGTAGTGCTAGTCGGGAGTCGTCTGGAAACACCATATATTTT. Its protein product is CSASRESSGNTIYF.

About this clone: The junction does not match germline at one end; this may be a read error. The V and J genes are TRBV2 and TRBJ1-5; 12 bases match TRBD1. This CDR3 has 18 residues. Germline V gene sequence: CDR1 SNHLY, CDR2 FYNNEI. The CDR3 DNA is TGTGCCAGCAGCGAAGTTTACACCGGGACAGGGGGCGGGCAGCCCCAGCATTTT. Translation: CASSEVYTGTGGGQPQHF.

The chain links TRBV5-6 to TRBJ2-1, with 10 bases that match TRBD2. This CDR3 has 16 amino acids. The trim removed 6 bases at V and 2 bases at J, leaving 8 bases unmatched. Germline V gene lookup returns CDR1 SGHDT and CDR2 YYEEEE. CDR3 region: CASTEILAGAYNEQFF. The CDR3 DNA is TGTGCCAGCACCGAGATTCTAGCGGGGGCCTACAATGAGCAGTTCTTC.

This rearrangement joins TRBV11-2 to TRBJ2-1, with 10 bases lining up with TRBD1. The CDR3 contains 17 residues. CDR1 SGHAT and CDR2 FQNNGV come from the germline V gene. Trimming removed 5 bases from V and 10 bases from J; junction bases left unmatched: 17. In DNA, the CDR3 is TGTGCCAGCAGCAACATCCTGGGGACAGGGGTGTTGGTGGAGCAGTTCTTC. Translation: CASSNILGTGVLVEQFF.

This rearrangement joins TRBV3-1 (or the pseudogene TRBV3-2) to TRBJ1-5; tentatively, D is TRBD1 (5 bases). V was pared by 3 bases and J by 5 bases, with 11 bases between. Germline lookup yields CDR1 LGHDT and CDR2 YNNKEL (reference sequence). This CDR3 is 14 amino acids long. As DNA, the CDR3 is TGTGCCAGCAGCCAGTCAGGGTCTCATCAGCCCCAGCATTTT. Translation gives CASSQSGSHQPQHF.

This chain uses TRBV13 with TRBJ2-1; 10 positions match TRBD2. CDR1 and CDR2 (germline): PRHDT, FYEKMQ (reference sequence). This CDR3 has 16 residues. V trimming: 4 bases; J trimming: 4 bases; junction bases outside the gene matches: 7. CDR3 in amino acids: CASSSTGTSVYNEQFF. For the CDR3, the DNA is TGTGCCAGCAGCTCTACCGGGACTAGCGTATACAATGAGCAGTTCTTC.

This chain uses TRBV2 with TRBJ2-1, with a tentative D call TRBD2 (6 bases). V shed 5 bases and J shed 12 bases, with 14 bases lying between them. CDR3 length: 12 amino acids. CDR1 and CDR2 from the germline V gene are SNHLY and FYNNEI. The CDR3 sequence: CASSRTYGGQFF. Here the CDR3 DNA reads TGTGCCAGCAGTAGAACTTACGGGGGGCAGTTCTTC.

This clone was seen only a few times. This chain links TRBV6-5 with TRBJ2-3; D perhaps matches TRBD1 (6 bases). Between the trimmed V and J ends, which lost 10 bases and 0 bases, there was a span of 14 bases. The length of the CDR3 is 14 residues. Germline values: CDR1 MNHEY, CDR2 SVGAGI. The CDR3: CATKTGVSTDTQYF. The CDR3 nucleotides are TGTGCCACTAAGACAGGCGTTAGCACAGATACGCAGTATTTT.

The chain uses TRBV11-2 and TRBJ2-1; the match to TRBD2 covers 11 bases. After removal of 3 bases from V and 9 bases from J, the junction contained 4 bases not matched to a gene. The CDR3 covers 14 residues. Germline V gene sequence: CDR1 SGHAT, CDR2 FQNNGV. The CDR3 DNA reads as TGTGCCAGCAGCTTTACTAGCGGGAGTCCTGAGCAGTTCTTC. It yields the protein CASSFTSGSPEQFF.

With regard to this clone: Other nucleotide sequences from this sample produce the same CDR3. The rearrangement links TRBV6-5 to TRBJ2-7; possibly TRBD2 for D (6 bases). The CDR3 covers 15 residues. V was trimmed by 0 bases and J by 1 base, leaving 10 bases between them. CDR1 is MNHEY, CDR2 SVGAGI, per germline. The CDR3 here is CASSYSGGSSYEQYF. The CDR3 DNA is TGTGCCAGCAGTTACTCCGGGGGAAGTTCCTACGAGCAGTACTTC.

The rearrangement uses TRBV6-5 and TRBJ1-5; unclear D gene. V was trimmed by 5 bases and J by 0 bases, leaving 8 bases between them. The CDR3 extends over 14 amino acids. CDR1 and CDR2 from the germline V gene are MNHEY and SVGAGI. This CDR3 reads CASSRLNSNQPQHF. CDR3 sequence (DNA): TGTGCCAGCAGTAGACTGAATAGCAATCAGCCCCAGCATTTT.

The genes are TRBV24-1 and TRBJ2-7; a weak D match, TRBD2 (6 bases). The CDR3 contains 14 residues. CDR1 KGHDR and CDR2 SFDVKD come from the germline V gene. The V gene lost 4 bases and the J gene lost 6 bases, with 15 bases spanning the gap. The CDR3 DNA reads TGTGCCACCAGTGAGGCGGGACCGACCAGCGAGCAGTACTTC. The encoded protein is CATSEAGPTSEQYF.

The chain joins TRBV2 to TRBJ2-5, with D tentatively TRBD1 (5 bases). CDR3 length equals 13 residues. V was trimmed by 5 bases and J by 9 bases, leaving 16 bases between them. Germline values: CDR1 SNHLY, CDR2 FYNNEI. The CDR3 DNA follows: TGTGCCAGCAGTTACAGGTCCGTGGCGGCCCAGTACTTC. Translated: CASSYRSVAAQYF.

Here the CDR3 reads CASSSGATSYNEQFF. The CDR3 coding sequence is TGTGCCAGCAGTTCAGGGGCAACTTCCTACAATGAGCAGTTCTTC. This sequence joins TRBV28 and TRBJ2-1; perhaps TRBD1 as D (6 bases). Trimming pared 4 bases from V and 1 base from J, leaving 11 bases between. Germline loops: CDR1 MDHEN, CDR2 SYDVKM. This CDR3 comprises 15 residues.

The V call is TRBV19, the J call TRBJ1-2; maybe TRBD1 (5 bases). Per the germline V gene, CDR1 is LNHDA and CDR2 is SQIVND (reference sequence). Trimming left V 5 bases short and J 1 base short, with 20 bases between. The length of the CDR3 is 17 residues. This chain's CDR3 is CASSSQGHRGLNYGYTF. CDR3 bases: TGTGCCAGTAGTTCTCAGGGCCACCGGGGACTTAACTATGGCTACACCTTC.